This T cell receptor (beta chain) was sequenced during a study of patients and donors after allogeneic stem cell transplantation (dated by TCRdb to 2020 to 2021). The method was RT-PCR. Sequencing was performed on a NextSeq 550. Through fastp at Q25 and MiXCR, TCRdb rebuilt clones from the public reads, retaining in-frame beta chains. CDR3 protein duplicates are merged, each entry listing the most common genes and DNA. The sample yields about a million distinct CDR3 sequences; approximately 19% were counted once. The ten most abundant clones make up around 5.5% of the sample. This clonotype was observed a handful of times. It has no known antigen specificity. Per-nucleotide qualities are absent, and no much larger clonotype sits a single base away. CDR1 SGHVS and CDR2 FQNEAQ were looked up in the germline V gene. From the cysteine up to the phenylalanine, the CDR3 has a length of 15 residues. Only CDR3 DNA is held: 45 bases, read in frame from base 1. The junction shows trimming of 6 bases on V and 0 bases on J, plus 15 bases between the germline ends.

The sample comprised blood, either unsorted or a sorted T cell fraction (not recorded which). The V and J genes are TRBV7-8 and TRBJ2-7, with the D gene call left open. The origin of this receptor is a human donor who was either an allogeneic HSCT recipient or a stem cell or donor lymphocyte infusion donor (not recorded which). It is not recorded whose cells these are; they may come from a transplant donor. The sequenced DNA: TGTGCCAGCAGTACGATTACACAACCCTCCTACGAGCAGTACTTC. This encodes CASSTITQPSYEQYF.